This T cell receptor (beta chain) was obtained from a study of molecular identifiers for immune sequencing clone quantification. General observations from the study: Jurkat TCR RNA spiked in from one cell could reportedly be detected among approximately 980,000 naive cells.

As previously described, bulk TCR libraries were made using listed TCR primers. One entry per CDR3 protein results from TCRdb running MiXCR on the PCR reads. In the table there are 490,000 or so distinct CDR3 sequences, about a fifth of which are singletons. A CD8+CD4-CCR7+CD45RA+ phenotype served as the sorting definition for naive CD8 T cells. Germline V lookup: CDR1 DFQATT, CDR2 SNEGSKA (reference sequence). The CDR3 is 13 residues long. The ends were cut back, 3 bases at V and 10 bases at J, with 19 bases in the middle. Worth noting for this clonotype: Antigen specificity is unknown.

The clonotype comes from a human donor in good health. Some libraries in this study had Jurkat cell RNA spiked in. Sequencing input: naive CD8+ T cells from blood, with Jurkat cell RNA spiked in. Sample subset: FACS-sorted CD8+CD4-CCR7+CD45RA+ naive T cells. The chain links TRBV20-1 to TRBJ2-7; D gene unclear. The CDR3 bases are TGCAGTGCTAGGGCCACTCAGCCGGGCACTCAGTACTTC. It translates to CSARATQPGTQYF.